This T cell receptor (beta chain) was sequenced in a study of cytomegalovirus exposure and HLA in healthy donors. Study-wide results and limits: Earlier analysis yielded a pattern in which most TCR beta V segments were productive about 90% or about 30% of the time. Across donors, sequencing depth was assumed by presence/absence analyses to be roughly uniform. Follow-up analysis seemed to connect common viral pathogens with several of the most significant clusters identified. The authors later found HLA-associated TCR beta chains more clonally expanded than equally common others.

The J segment lost 4 bases and the V segment lost 3 bases, leaving 4 bases of the junction unmatched. The CDR3 loop spans 14 amino acids. Germline CDR1 is SGDLS and CDR2 is YYNGEE. The primer mix had 60 Vbeta and 13 Jbeta primers. The repertoire was sequenced with immunoSEQ multiplex PCR; TCRdb's copy has only in-frame clones and lacks some. The table shows approximately 200,000 clones, with around 80% occurring only once. In regard to this clone: Its matching antigen is unknown.

V gene TRBV9 combines with J gene TRBJ1-3, with 7 bases that match TRBD1. The origin of this receptor is a woman younger than 30 in good health and CMV-seropositive. Sequenced input: PBMCs. The CDR3 here is CASSGGTVGNTIYF. Here the CDR3 DNA reads TGTGCCAGCAGCGGTGGGACAGTAGGAAACACCATATATTTT. The variable domain in full, with the rest retrieved from reference TRBV9 and TRBJ1-3, is DSGVTQTPKHLITATGQRVTLRCSPRSGDLSVYWYQQSLDQGLQFLIQYYNGEERAKGNILERFSAQQFPDLHSELNLSSLELGDSALYFCASSGGTVGNTIYFGEGSWLTVV.